Below, 29 T cell receptor beta chains from the same sample are listed, as sequenced in a study of T cells in Graves' hyperthyroidism and ophthalmopathy. It was RNA transcripts that yielded the amplified TCR beta CDR3 regions. The TCR CDR3 first-round RT-PCR relied on the HTBI primer set. TCRdb redid the calling of the multiplex PCR reads with MiXCR, one entry per CDR3 protein. The table lists fewer than 800,000 distinct CDR3 sequences, roughly 15% of them singletons, with around 7.7% in the top ten. The source material was blood. The receptors were sampled from a man aged 18-30 years with Graves' hyperthyroidism.

The chain recombines TRBV18 with TRBJ2-3; possibly TRBD2 for D (5 bases). Germline lookup yields CDR1 KGHSH and CDR2 LQKENI. The V gene lost 2 bases and the J gene lost 4 bases, with 13 bases spanning the gap. The CDR3 has 15 amino acids. For the CDR3, the DNA is TGTGCCAGCTCACCAAGCCTGGGAGCCGCAGATACGCAGTATTTT. As protein: CASSPSLGAADTQYF.

This clonotype has ten or more counts. The J gene is TRBJ1-2, the V gene TRBV7-2; TRBD1 matches at 9 bases. This CDR3 spans 13 amino acids. Trimming took 5 bases from V and 4 from J; bases not matched to a gene: 2. Germline V gene sequence: CDR1 SGHTA, CDR2 FQGNSA. CDR3 DNA: TGTGCCAGCAGCCGGGACAGGGTCTATGGCTACACCTTC. Encoded protein: CASSRDRVYGYTF.

This clonotype was detected a few times. The chain couples TRBV29-1 to TRBJ2-7; D may be TRBD1 (6 bases). The CDR3 consists of 14 residues. Trimming removed 6 bases at V and 0 bases at J, with 15 bases between. Germline V lookup: CDR1 SQVTM, CDR2 ANQGSEA. Here the CDR3 reads CSVAHRQDSYEQYF. CDR3 coding DNA: TGCAGCGTCGCTCACCGACAGGACTCCTACGAGCAGTACTTC.

The chain recombines TRBV5-6 with TRBJ1-2, with D possibly being TRBD1 (5 bases). The V gene's germline CDR1 is SGHDT and CDR2 YYEEEE. This CDR3 is 13 amino acids long. With 0 bases removed from V and 8 bases from J, the gap between germline ends came to 11 bases. The CDR3 is CASSLGQGEGYTF. For the CDR3, the DNA is TGTGCCAGCAGCTTGGGTCAGGGTGAGGGCTACACCTTC. The whole variable domain, remainder taken from reference TRBV5-6 and TRBJ1-2, is DAGVTQSPTHLIKTRGQQVTLRCSPKSGHDTVSWYQQALGQGPQFIFQYYEEEERQRGNFPDRFSGHQFPNYSSELNVNALLLGDSALYLCASSLGQGEGYTFGSGTRLTVV.

This clonotype was picked up many times. V usage is TRBV12-3 or TRBV12-4 and J usage is TRBJ2-7; tentatively, D is TRBD2 (6 bases). The V and J ends lost 3 bases and 4 bases respectively, with 10 bases between them. CDR3 length: 13 amino acids. The CDR3 is CASSLRRGYEQYF. The CDR3 DNA follows: TGTGCCAGCAGTTTGCGACGGGGGTACGAGCAGTACTTC.

This clonotype was recorded a few times. The V gene is TRBV27, the J gene TRBJ2-3, with 10 positions matching TRBD2. CDR1 is MNHEY and CDR2 is SMNVEV in the germline V gene (reference sequence). J was trimmed by 5 bases and V by 0 bases; bases with no gene match: 8. This CDR3 is 17 amino acids long. This CDR3 is CASSLSNPSGSRDTQYF. The CDR3 bases are TGTGCCAGCAGTTTATCGAACCCTAGCGGGAGTAGAGATACGCAGTATTTT.

Many counts were recorded for this clonotype. The chain is built from TRBV6-1 and TRBJ1-1; TRBD1 is a possible D gene (5 bases). Germline V lookup: CDR1 MNHNS, CDR2 SASEGT. V lost 8 bases, J lost 4 bases, and 14 bases lay in between. The CDR3 has 13 residues. This CDR3 reads CASLKGTGTEAFF. CDR3 bases: TGTGCCAGCCTAAAGGGGACGGGCACTGAAGCTTTCTTT.

V usage is TRBV6-1 and J usage is TRBJ1-5; TRBD1 matches at 8 bases. The CDR3 sequence is 14 residues long. J gave up 3 bases and V 3 bases, and 1 base lay outside the gene matches. Germline loops: CDR1 MNHNS, CDR2 SASEGT. This CDR3 is CASSDRGHNQPQHF. The CDR3 nucleotides read TGTGCCAGCAGTGACAGGGGGCACAATCAGCCCCAGCATTTT.

In its sample, this clonotype was seen a few times. This CDR3 is CASSLHGPSTDTQYF. DNA for the CDR3: TGTGCCAGCAGCCTCCACGGGCCTAGCACAGATACGCAGTATTTT. The chain uses TRBV11-2 and TRBJ2-3, with D uncertain. Germline V lookup: CDR1 SGHAT, CDR2 FQNNGV. The CDR3 consists of 15 residues. Trimming took off 5 bases at V and 0 bases at J, with 12 bases between the two ends.

J is TRBJ1-2 and V is TRBV5-5, with D uncertain. Germline lookup yields CDR1 SGHKS and CDR2 YYEKEE (reference sequence). V lost 4 bases, J lost 6 bases, and 10 bases lay in between. This CDR3 spans 12 amino acids. DNA for the CDR3: TGTGCCAGCAGCCCCGTTTTAGATGGCTACACCTTC. The encoded protein is CASSPVLDGYTF.

The V call is TRBV11-3, the J call TRBJ1-1, with a tentative D call TRBD1 (6 bases). This CDR3 has 12 amino acids. The V end was cut by 6 bases, the J end by 7 bases, with 12 bases between. Germline V lookup: CDR1 SGHNT, CDR2 YENEEA. The CDR3 DNA reads TGTGCCAGCAGTCCCGACAGGAATGAAGCTTTCTTT. This gives the protein CASSPDRNEAFF. Combining the CDR3 with reference TRBV11-3 and TRBJ1-1 gives the whole variable domain EAGVVQSPRYKIIEKKQPVAFWCNPISGHNTLYWYLQNLGQGPELLIRYENEEAVDDSQLPKDRFSAERLKGVDSTLKIQPAELGDSAVYLCASSPDRNEAFFGQGTRLTVV.

This clonotype has at least ten counts. V is TRBV6-1 and J is TRBJ1-1; D perhaps matches TRBD1 (5 bases). With 5 bases removed from V and 3 bases from J, the gap between germline ends came to 16 bases. In germline, CDR1 is MNHNS, CDR2 SASEGT. The CDR3 loop spans 15 amino acids. For the CDR3, the DNA is TGTGCCAGCAGTTCTGACAGCCCCAATTACACTGAAGCTTTCTTT. Protein product: CASSSDSPNYTEAFF.

The CDR3 region has the DNA TGCAGCGTTACCGGGACTAACACGTATATGCAGTATTTT. As protein: CSVTGTNTYMQYF. This chain links TRBV29-1 with TRBJ2-3, with TRBD2 matching 7 bases. CDR3 length equals 13 residues. V was clipped by 5 bases and J by 11 bases; unmatched bases: 13. In germline, CDR1 is SQVTM, CDR2 ANQGSEA.

This clonotype was seen a few times. The V and J genes are TRBV9 and TRBJ1-2; D gene unclear. This CDR3 comprises 15 residues. V dropped 1 base and J dropped 5 bases, with 15 bases sitting between them. Germline CDR1 SGDLS, CDR2 YYNGEE. The DNA of the CDR3 is TGTGCCAGCAGCGTAAGTCCCACAGATTATTATGGCTACACCTTC. It translates to CASSVSPTDYYGYTF.

The table lists this clonotype with many counts. The J gene is TRBJ1-6, the V gene TRBV2; no clear D gene. V lost 1 base to trimming and J lost 3 bases, with 10 bases between them. The CDR3 covers 16 residues. CDR1 is SNHLY and CDR2 is FYNNEI in the germline V gene. The CDR3 spells CASSEGHSGYNSPLHF. Here the CDR3 DNA reads TGTGCCAGCAGTGAAGGACATTCGGGCTATAATTCACCCCTCCACTTT.

The chain employs TRBV9 and TRBJ2-1; TRBD2 matches 7 bases. V shed 4 bases, J shed 6 bases, and the junction held 16 bases outside the gene matches. CDR1 SGDLS and CDR2 YYNGEE come from the germline V gene. The CDR3 sequence is 17 residues long. The chain's CDR3 is CASSQRSGTIFVNEQFF. In DNA, the CDR3 is TGTGCCAGCAGCCAAAGGTCCGGGACTATTTTCGTCAATGAGCAGTTCTTC. Using reference TRBV9 and TRBJ2-1 for the parts outside the CDR3, the full variable domain is DSGVTQTPKHLITATGQRVTLRCSPRSGDLSVYWYQQSLDQGLQFLIQYYNGEERAKGNILERFSAQQFPDLHSELNLSSLELGDSALYFCASSQRSGTIFVNEQFFGPGTRLTVL.

This clonotype was counted at least ten times. The rearrangement links TRBV28 to TRBJ2-7; 8 nucleotides match TRBD2. Germline trimming cut 7 bases from V and 1 base from J; bases unmatched to any gene: 21. The CDR3 totals 19 residues. The germline V gene has CDR1 MDHEN and CDR2 SYDVKM. In DNA, the CDR3 is TGTGCCAGCATTCCCTCCTTCGGGAGGGGCGGGAGGAGGTCCTACGAGCAGTACTTC. Translation gives CASIPSFGRGGRRSYEQYF. The variable domain in full, completed from reference TRBV28 and TRBJ2-7, reads DVKVTQSSRYLVKRTGEKVFLECVQDMDHENMFWYRQDPGLGLRLIYFSYDVKMKEKGDIPEGYSVSREKKERFSLILESASTNQTSMYLCASIPSFGRGGRRSYEQYFGPGTRLTVT.

CDR3 sequence (DNA): TGTGCCAGCAGCAGGCGGGAGAGCACCGGGGAGCTGTTTTTT. Its protein is CASSRRESTGELFF. This chain links TRBV5-4 with TRBJ2-2; 7 bases match TRBD2. J was trimmed by 4 bases and V by 4 bases; bases with no gene match: 4. CDR3 length: 14 residues. Germline-derived CDR1 and CDR2 are SGHNT and YYREEE (reference sequence).

V gene TRBV4-1 combines with J gene TRBJ2-3; weak D call: TRBD1 (5 bases). The ends were cut back, 5 bases at V and 3 bases at J, with 12 bases in the middle. CDR3 size: 14 residues. Germline values: CDR1 MGHRA, CDR2 YSYEKL. The CDR3: CASSGREGTDTQYF. The CDR3 region has the DNA TGCGCCAGCAGCGGCAGGGAAGGGACAGATACGCAGTATTTT.

As to this clonotype: This may stem from a read error, because a much larger clone lies one nucleotide away. The rearrangement uses TRBV28 and TRBJ2-5; D call uncertain. Germline V CDR1 and CDR2: MDHEN, SYDVKM. This CDR3 region has 12 residues. Here the CDR3 DNA reads TGTGCCTGCAGTTTAGATGTAGGGACCCAGTACTTC. Its protein product is CACSLDVGTQYF. The whole variable domain, remainder taken from reference TRBV28 and TRBJ2-5, is DVKVTQSSRYLVKRTGEKVFLECVQDMDHENMFWYRQDPGLGLRLIYFSYDVKMKEKGDIPEGYSVSREKKERFSLILESASTNQTSMYLCACSLDVGTQYFGPGTRLLVL.

This chain links TRBV4-2 with TRBJ2-1; TRBD2 matches at 7 bases. Germline values: CDR1 LGHNA, CDR2 YNFKEQ. The ends lost 0 bases at V and 5 bases at J; junction bases unmatched: 7. The CDR3 is 16 amino acids. DNA of the CDR3: TGTGCCAGCAGCCAAGATCCGGGGGGACGGAACAATGAGCAGTTCTTC. It yields the protein CASSQDPGGRNNEQFF.

This clonotype showed up many times. This chain uses TRBV18 with TRBJ2-3; no definite D call. V lost 0 bases and J lost 5, with 6 bases in between. The CDR3 contains 13 residues. The germline V gene encodes CDR1 KGHSH and CDR2 LQKENI. The CDR3 DNA is TGTGCCAGCTCACCACCGGTCATAGATACGCAGTATTTT. It specifies CASSPPVIDTQYF.

The sample holds many counts of this clonotype. This chain uses TRBV28 with TRBJ2-5, with D possibly matching TRBD2 (6 bases). CDR1 is MDHEN, CDR2 SYDVKM, per germline. This CDR3 has 15 amino acids. V was trimmed by 3 bases and J by 0 bases, leaving 11 bases between them. The CDR3 bases are TGTGCCAGCAGTTTTACCCGGGGGTACCAAGAGACCCAGTACTTC. It encodes CASSFTRGYQETQYF.

The chain uses TRBV20-1 and TRBJ2-1; D is uncertain. V was clipped by 4 bases and J by 2 bases, with 3 bases between them. Germline assignment: CDR1 DFQATT and CDR2 SNEGSKA (reference sequence). There are 11 residues in the CDR3. The CDR3 is CSAKTYNEQFF. DNA of the CDR3: TGCAGTGCTAAGACCTACAATGAGCAGTTCTTC.

The chain uses TRBV19 and TRBJ2-1, with no clear D. Germline CDR1 LNHDA, CDR2 SQIVND (reference sequence). The germline V and J ends were trimmed by 2 bases and 2 bases, with 7 bases remaining between them. This CDR3 has 14 residues. The CDR3 nucleotides read TGTGCCAGTAGTATAAGCCAGACCTACAATGAGCAGTTCTTC. Amino acid sequence: CASSISQTYNEQFF.

V gene TRBV7-9 combines with J gene TRBJ2-7; D possibly uses TRBD1 or TRBD2 (6 bases each). CDR3 length equals 14 residues. Germline V gene lookup returns CDR1 SEHNR and CDR2 FQNEAQ (reference sequence). V dropped 1 base and J dropped 5 bases, with 12 bases sitting between them. CDR3 bases: TGTGCCAGCAGCTTAGTCGGGGGACACGACGAGCAGTACTTC. This codes for CASSLVGGHDEQYF.

This clonotype has a count of ten or more. This chain connects TRBV5-5 to TRBJ2-3, with D unclear. The V gene's germline CDR1 is SGHKS and CDR2 YYEKEE (reference sequence). The CDR3 sequence is 13 residues long. Trimming removed 0 bases at V and 7 bases at J, with 9 bases between. CDR3 sequence (DNA): TGTGCCAGCAGCTTGGTAGAGCGTAATACGCAGTATTTT. This gives the protein CASSLVERNTQYF. Full variable domain (missing parts from reference TRBV5-5 and TRBJ2-3): DAGVTQSPTHLIKTRGQQVTLRCSPISGHKSVSWYQQVLGQGPQFIFQYYEKEERGRGNFPDRFSARQFPNYSSELNVNALLLGDSALYLCASSLVERNTQYFGPGTRLTVL.

This sequence joins TRBV11-3 and TRBJ2-3, with a possible D match to TRBD2 (5 bases). The CDR3 consists of 13 residues. CDR1 and CDR2 from the germline V gene are SGHNT and YENEEA. Trimming took 6 bases from V and 4 from J, leaving 11 bases between them. CDR3 protein: CASRPGSSDTQYF. CDR3 DNA sequence: TGTGCCAGCAGACCGGGATCATCAGATACGCAGTATTTT.

This clonotype was detected many times. J is TRBJ2-7 and V is TRBV30; D is perhaps TRBD1 (5 bases). The CDR3 has 12 residues. Trimming cost V 2 bases and J 3 bases, with 8 bases left between them. Germline assignment: CDR1 GTSNPN and CDR2 SVGIG (reference sequence). The CDR3, as DNA: TGTGCCTGGAGTTCAGGGAACTACGAGCAGTACTTC. It is translated as CAWSSGNYEQYF.